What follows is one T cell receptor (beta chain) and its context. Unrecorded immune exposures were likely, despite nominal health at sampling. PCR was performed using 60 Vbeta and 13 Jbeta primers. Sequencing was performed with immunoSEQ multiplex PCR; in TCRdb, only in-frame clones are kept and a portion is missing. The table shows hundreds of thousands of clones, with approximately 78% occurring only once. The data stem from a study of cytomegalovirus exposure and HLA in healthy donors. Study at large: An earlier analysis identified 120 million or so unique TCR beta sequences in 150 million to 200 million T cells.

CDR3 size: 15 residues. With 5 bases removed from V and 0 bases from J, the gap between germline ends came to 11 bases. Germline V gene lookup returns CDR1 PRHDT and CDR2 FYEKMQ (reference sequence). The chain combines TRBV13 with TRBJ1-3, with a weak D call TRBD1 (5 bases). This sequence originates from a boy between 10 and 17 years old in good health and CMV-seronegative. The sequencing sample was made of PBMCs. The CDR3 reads CASSIAGRSGNTIYF. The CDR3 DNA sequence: TGTGCCAGCAGCATTGCAGGGCGCTCTGGAAACACCATATATTTT. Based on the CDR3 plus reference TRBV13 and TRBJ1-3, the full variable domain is AAGVIQSPRHLIKEKRETATLKCYPIPRHDTVYWYQQGPGQDPQFLISFYEKMQSDKGSIPDRFSAQQFSDYHSELNMSSLELGDSALYFCASSIAGRSGNTIYFGEGSWLTVV.